These 32 T cell receptor beta chains share one sample of origin, sequenced in a study of PD-L1 blockade in urothelial cancer. The method was immunoSEQ multiplex PCR; TCRdb's version includes in-frame clones alone and lacks a portion of them. Among tens of thousands of clones listed, 84% were seen once. Time point given: pretreatment peripheral blood. The specimen comprised PBMCs, sampled around atezolizumab (anti-PD-L1) treatment. The receptors originated from a man aged 55 to 69 with urothelial cancer.

This chain joins TRBV2 and TRBJ1-1; a weak D match, TRBD1 (6 bases). The CDR3 runs 15 residues. The ends were cut back, 1 base at V and 0 bases at J, with 9 bases in the middle. Germline V gene lookup returns CDR1 SNHLY and CDR2 FYNNEI. CDR3 DNA: TGTGCCAGCAGTGAAGAGGGGGGGGTGAACACTGAAGCTTTCTTT. Protein product: CASSEEGGVNTEAFF.

The chain links TRBV10-1 to TRBJ2-1, with 9 nucleotides matching TRBD2. The CDR3 totals 17 residues. Germline values: CDR1 WNHNN, CDR2 SYGVQD (reference sequence). The V and J ends lost 5 bases and 0 bases, in that order; junction bases with no gene match: 8. The CDR3 region has the DNA TGCGCCAGCAGTAGGCTAGCGGGGTCTAGCTCCTACAATGAGCAGTTCTTC. Protein sequence: CASSRLAGSSSYNEQFF.

The rearrangement uses TRBV5-4 and TRBJ2-3, with 10 bases matching TRBD2. Trimming cost V 4 bases and J 4 bases; bases outside gene matches: 12. Germline-derived CDR1 and CDR2 are SGHNT and YYREEE (reference sequence). CDR3 size: 17 residues. The CDR3 sequence is CASSQWSGRAGADTQYF. In nucleotides, the CDR3 is TGTGCCAGCAGCCAATGGAGCGGGAGGGCCGGGGCAGATACGCAGTATTTT. Full variable domain (outside the CDR3, taken from reference TRBV5-4 and TRBJ2-3): ETGVTQSPTHLIKTRGQQVTLRCSSQSGHNTVSWYQQALGQGPQFIFQYYREEENGRGNFPPRFSGLQFPNYSSELNVNALELDDSALYLCASSQWSGRAGADTQYFGPGTRLTVL.

The chain links TRBV5-6 to TRBJ2-1; the match to TRBD2 covers 8 bases. CDR1 SGHDT and CDR2 YYEEEE come from the germline V gene. J was trimmed by 9 bases and V by 2 bases; bases with no gene match: 13. This CDR3 is built from 16 residues. The chain's CDR3 is CASSFLSGGSGGEQFF. The CDR3 DNA sequence: TGTGCCAGCAGCTTTTTAAGCGGGGGCTCTGGCGGTGAGCAGTTCTTC.

The gene calls are TRBV7-8 and TRBJ1-5; D possibly corresponds to TRBD1 (5 bases). V lost 4 bases and J lost 0, with 13 bases in between. This CDR3 has 16 residues. Germline V gives CDR1 SGHVS, CDR2 FQNEAQ. The CDR3: CASSSGGFYSNQPQHF. The CDR3 region has the DNA TGTGCCAGCAGCTCCGGGGGGTTCTATAGCAATCAGCCCCAGCATTTT.

This sequence joins TRBV11-2 and TRBJ1-1; unclear D gene. This CDR3 has 13 amino acids. Germline CDR1 is SGHAT and CDR2 is FQNNGV. V gave up 6 bases and J gave up 0 bases, with 8 bases separating them. CDR3: CASSSSMNTEAFF. For the CDR3, the DNA is TGTGCCAGCAGTTCTAGTATGAACACTGAAGCTTTCTTT.

The chain uses TRBV25-1 and TRBJ2-7; a possible D gene is TRBD1 (5 bases). Germline CDR1 MGHDK, CDR2 SYGVNS. The CDR3 is 14 amino acids. Deletions cut 4 bases from V and 7 bases from J, with 17 bases between. CDR3 coding DNA: TGTGCCAGCAGTGTGCACAGGCCTACGATAGAGCAGTACTTC. Protein: CASSVHRPTIEQYF.

The table lists this clone with a count of one. This chain uses TRBV7-2 with TRBJ2-1; D perhaps matches TRBD2 (6 bases). CDR3 length equals 16 residues. Looked up from germline, CDR1 is SGHTA and CDR2 is FQGNSA. V lost 5 bases to trimming and J lost 2 bases, with 16 bases between them. The CDR3 is CASSVLRDFPYNEQFF. As DNA, the CDR3 is TGTGCCAGCAGCGTGTTACGGGACTTCCCCTACAATGAGCAGTTCTTC.

This rearrangement joins TRBV7-9 to TRBJ2-6, with 7 positions matching TRBD2. With 0 bases clipped from V and 2 bases from J, the junction kept 1 base outside the gene matches. CDR3 length: 16 residues. Germline CDR1 and CDR2: SEHNR and FQNEAQ (reference sequence). The CDR3 coding sequence is TGTGCCAGCAGCTTAGCGGCGGGGGCTGGGGCCAACGTCCTGACTTTC. It codes for CASSLAAGAGANVLTF.

The chain uses TRBV5-4 and TRBJ1-2; D not certain. Germline lookup yields CDR1 SGHNT and CDR2 YYREEE (reference sequence). The CDR3 sequence is 15 residues long. V was clipped by 1 base and J by 8 bases, with 18 bases between them. The CDR3 is CASSLMAAVGYGYTF. The CDR3 DNA is TGTGCCAGCAGCTTGATGGCAGCGGTGGGATACGGCTACACCTTC.

CDR3 sequence: CASISGGHNYGYTF. For the CDR3, the DNA is TGTGCCAGCATCTCGGGGGGACACAACTATGGCTACACCTTC. This chain links TRBV28 with TRBJ1-2, with a weak D call TRBD1 (6 bases). The CDR3 covers 14 residues. V lost 7 bases and J lost 2, with 14 bases in between. Germline CDR1 is MDHEN and CDR2 is SYDVKM.

The chain recombines TRBV4-2 with TRBJ1-1, with unresolved D. V was shortened by 0 bases and J by 1 base, with 9 bases between the two germline ends. This CDR3 region has 15 residues. Germline V CDR1 and CDR2: LGHNA, YNFKEQ. CDR3 loop: CASSQEYRGNTEAFF. The CDR3 DNA reads TGTGCCAGCAGCCAAGAATACCGAGGGAACACTGAAGCTTTCTTT.

V is TRBV7-6 and J is TRBJ2-5; 11 bases align to TRBD2. This CDR3 is built from 16 residues. Germline V lookup: CDR1 SGHVS, CDR2 FNYEAQ. After removal of 2 bases from V and 5 bases from J, the junction contained 7 bases not matched to a gene. CDR3 residues: CASSLSTSGVGETQYF. The CDR3 bases are TGTGCCAGCAGCTTATCGACTAGCGGGGTGGGGGAGACCCAGTACTTC.

V gene TRBV19 combines with J gene TRBJ2-1; the match to TRBD2 covers 14 bases. The CDR3 runs to 16 residues. The germline gives CDR1 LNHDA, CDR2 SQIVND (reference sequence). The V gene end was trimmed by 4 bases and the J gene end by 16 bases; junction bases not matched to a gene: 15. CDR3 in amino acids: CASSKGGLAGEGGLFF. Written as DNA, the CDR3 is TGTGCCAGTAGTAAGGGGGGACTAGCGGGAGAAGGGGGTTTATTCTTC.

This clone has a single count. V usage is TRBV2 and J usage is TRBJ2-2, with D uncertain. This CDR3 has 13 amino acids. Germline values: CDR1 SNHLY, CDR2 FYNNEI. V lost 6 bases to trimming and J lost 0 bases, with 5 bases between them. CDR3 sequence reads: CASRSSNTGELFF. The CDR3 DNA is TGTGCCAGCAGATCATCGAACACCGGGGAGCTGTTTTTT.

The rearrangement joins TRBV19 to TRBJ2-1; D not certain. V was cut by 1 base and J by 7 bases, with 11 bases left in between. The CDR3 spans 14 residues. Germline loops: CDR1 LNHDA, CDR2 SQIVND (reference sequence). The CDR3 loop reads CASSIAILFNEQFF. The CDR3 nucleotides read TGTGCCAGTAGTATAGCTATACTCTTTAATGAGCAGTTCTTC. Using reference TRBV19 and TRBJ2-1 for the parts outside the CDR3, the full variable domain is DGGITQSPKYLFRKEGQNVTLSCEQNLNHDAMYWYRQDPGQGLRLIYYSQIVNDFQKGDIAEGYSVSREKKESFPLTVTSAQKNPTAFYLCASSIAILFNEQFFGPGTRLTVL.

The chain recombines TRBV4-1 with TRBJ1-3; 8 nucleotides align to TRBD1. Germline assignment: CDR1 MGHRA and CDR2 YSYEKL. With V trimmed by 2 bases and J by 15 bases, 12 bases remained unmatched. The CDR3 spans 14 residues. The chain's CDR3 is CASSQPGTGRPRYF. DNA for the CDR3: TGCGCCAGCAGCCAACCCGGGACAGGCCGACCCCGATATTTT.

This chain connects TRBV11-2 to TRBJ2-7, with 7 bases matching TRBD1. The length of the CDR3 is 15 residues. Germline V lookup: CDR1 SGHAT, CDR2 FQNNGV. J gave up 2 bases and V 5 bases, and 9 bases lay outside the gene matches. The CDR3 DNA follows: TGTGCCAGCAGCCTGTGGGACAGATCGACCTACGAGCAGTACTTC. This codes for CASSLWDRSTYEQYF.

J is TRBJ1-2 and V is TRBV6-5; 8 bases fit TRBD1. Losses at the gene ends were 7 bases for V and 8 bases for J; bases not matched to a gene: 9. This CDR3 region has 13 residues. The germline V gene has CDR1 MNHEY and CDR2 SVGAGI. CDR3 loop: CASMGQGARGYTF. CDR3 coding DNA: TGTGCCAGCATGGGGCAGGGGGCACGAGGCTACACCTTC.

This chain joins TRBV4-2 and TRBJ2-1; D unclear. The CDR3 is 13 amino acids. V lost 1 base and J 7 bases, leaving 8 bases between the germline ends. In germline, CDR1 is LGHNA, CDR2 YNFKEQ. The CDR3 is CASSQGQTNEQFF. The DNA of the CDR3 is TGTGCCAGCAGCCAAGGGCAGACAAATGAGCAGTTCTTC.

The chain carries TRBV9 and TRBJ2-3, with 8 positions matching TRBD2. The CDR3 length is 16 residues. CDR1 SGDLS and CDR2 YYNGEE come from the germline V gene. J was trimmed by 0 bases and V by 0 bases; bases with no gene match: 3. CDR3 residues: CASSVVPGGSTDTQYF. DNA of the CDR3: TGTGCCAGCAGCGTAGTCCCGGGGGGGAGCACAGATACGCAGTATTTT.

This sequence joins TRBV11-2 and TRBJ2-7, with 9 bases that match TRBD2. This CDR3 region has 16 residues. The J segment lost 7 bases and the V segment lost 2 bases, leaving 12 bases of the junction unmatched. Germline V CDR1 and CDR2: SGHAT, FQNNGV. The CDR3 reads CASSLPGAGGPGEQYF. The CDR3 DNA follows: TGTGCCAGCAGCTTACCGGGCGCGGGAGGGCCGGGGGAGCAGTACTTC.

The chain couples TRBV19 to TRBJ2-1; 12 positions agree with TRBD2. There are 18 residues in the CDR3. V gave up 2 bases and J gave up 1 base; unmatched junction bases: 6. Germline lookup yields CDR1 LNHDA and CDR2 SQIVND (reference sequence). The chain's CDR3 is CASSIYQTSGSSYNEQFF. CDR3 coding DNA: TGTGCCAGTAGTATATACCAGACTAGCGGGAGTTCCTACAATGAGCAGTTCTTC.

The J gene is TRBJ2-5, the V gene TRBV29-1, with TRBD1 matching 10 bases. This CDR3 comprises 14 residues. The V and J ends lost 6 bases and 2 bases, in that order; junction bases with no gene match: 6. Germline V gene sequence: CDR1 SQVTM, CDR2 ANQGSEA. The CDR3 bases are TGCAGCGTCAAGGGGGACAGGGGACAAGAGACCCAGTACTTC. Its translation: CSVKGDRGQETQYF.

The chain links TRBV7-3 to TRBJ2-2, with D possibly matching TRBD1 (5 bases). The CDR3 totals 14 residues. Germline V gives CDR1 SGHTA, CDR2 FQGTGA. Trimming shortened V by 10 bases and J by 5 bases, and 17 bases separated the two germline ends. DNA of the CDR3: TGTGCCACAGGGCGGAGCCTCGGAACCGGGGAGCTGTTTTTT. Amino acids: CATGRSLGTGELFF.

The chain recombines TRBV5-6 with TRBJ1-2; TRBD1 matches 9 bases. V dropped 4 bases and J dropped 7; count of bases not matched to a gene: 8. The V gene's germline CDR1 is SGHDT and CDR2 YYEEEE. The CDR3 runs 14 residues. CDR3 nucleotide sequence: TGTGCCAGCAGCGCACCGTGGACAGGGGTTGGCTACACCTTC. Protein sequence: CASSAPWTGVGYTF.

The chain joins TRBV7-2 to TRBJ2-7; 12 bases are shared with TRBD2. The germline gives CDR1 SGHTA, CDR2 FQGNSA. CDR3 length: 14 residues. Trimming took 3 bases from V and 3 from J; bases not matched to a gene: 0. The CDR3, as DNA: TGTGCCAGCAGCTTGACTAGCGGGGGCTACGAGCAGTACTTC. Translated: CASSLTSGGYEQYF. Full variable domain (remainder filled in from reference TRBV7-2 and TRBJ2-7): GAGVSQSPSNKVTEKGKDVELRCDPISGHTALYWYRQSLGQGLEFLIYFQGNSAPDKSGLPSDRFSAERTGGSVSTLTIQRTQQEDSAVYLCASSLTSGGYEQYFGPGTRLTVT.

The chain combines TRBV6-5 with TRBJ2-7; 7 bases align to TRBD2. V trimming: 5 bases; J trimming: 2 bases; junction bases outside the gene matches: 6. The germline gives CDR1 MNHEY, CDR2 SVGAGI. The CDR3 covers 14 residues. CDR3 DNA: TGTGCCAGCAGTCAAGCGGGAAACGCCTACGAGCAGTACTTC. This translates into CASSQAGNAYEQYF.

The V call is TRBV28, the J call TRBJ1-2; perhaps TRBD1 as D (6 bases). This CDR3 has 15 amino acids. Germline lookup yields CDR1 MDHEN and CDR2 SYDVKM. Trimming pared 7 bases from V and 0 bases from J, leaving 15 bases between. Written as DNA, the CDR3 is TGTGCCAGCAACTCCCACAGGGTTCCTAACTATGGCTACACCTTC. Protein sequence: CASNSHRVPNYGYTF.

The chain combines TRBV5-1 with TRBJ2-4; the match to TRBD1 covers 10 bases. Germline V gene lookup returns CDR1 SGHRS and CDR2 YFSETQ. Unmatched junction bases numbered 2, after V lost 0 bases and J lost 5 bases. The CDR3 has 15 residues. The CDR3: CASSLGGQGENIQYF. The CDR3 nucleotides read TGCGCCAGCAGCTTGGGCGGACAGGGGGAAAACATTCAGTACTTC.

This sequence joins TRBV7-8 and TRBJ2-1; tentatively, D is TRBD2 (5 bases). The CDR3 has 14 amino acids. V gave up 4 bases and J gave up 9 bases, with 16 bases separating them. CDR1 SGHVS and CDR2 FQNEAQ come from the germline V gene. The CDR3 reads CASSSVSVRGEQFF. DNA for the CDR3: TGTGCCAGCAGCTCAGTGTCGGTTCGGGGTGAGCAGTTCTTC.

This chain connects TRBV5-1 to TRBJ2-3, with unresolved D. The CDR3 runs 17 residues. Per germline, CDR1 SGHRS and CDR2 YFSETQ. CDR3 nucleotides: TGCGCGCCAGTCAGATTAATGGCAATTGACACCACAGATACGCAGTATTTT. Its translation is CAPVRLMAIDTTDTQYF.